A selection of T cell receptor beta chains follows, all from one sample in a study of beta chain features in type 1 diabetes. Method: immunoSEQ multiplex PCR; TCRdb's copy keeps in-frame clones and lacks some. This sample carries 280,000 or so clones, roughly 15% of them seen once, and the ten largest clones take roughly 0.015%. Input material: naive CD4+ T cells from blood. These receptors came from a man between 18 and 29 years old with type 1 diabetes. CDR3s include the opening cysteine and the closing phenylalanine or tryptophan. Each record gives: D gene, J gene, clone size, V gene, CDR3 protein, CDR3 DNA. A D gene is named only where the DNA matches it firmly. Expanded clones get a size class; other rows say once, few or many, or leave the size out.

TRBD2	TRBJ2-3	few	TRBV7-2	CASSSQGALAHFTDTQYF	TGTGCCAGCAGCTCCCAAGGAGCACTAGCGCACTTCACAGATACGCAGTATTTT
NA	TRBJ1-4	few	TRBV29-1	CSATPQGTNEKLFF	TGCAGCGCCACCCCACAGGGTACTAATGAAAAACTGTTTTTT
NA	TRBJ2-7	NA	TRBV30	CAWSYTYYEQYF	TGTGCCTGGAGTTACACATACTACGAGCAGTACTTC
NA	TRBJ2-1	NA	TRBV4-1	CASSHEGIEQFF	TGCGCCAGCAGCCATGAGGGTATTGAGCAGTTCTTC
TRBD1	TRBJ2-3	few	TRBV5-4	CASSLGQGWDTQYF	TGTGCCAGCAGCTTGGGACAGGGATGGGATACGCAGTATTTT
NA	TRBJ1-2	NA	TRBV29-1	CSVEDVVGYTF	TGCAGCGTTGAAGACGTTGTCGGCTACACCTTC
TRBD2	TRBJ2-5	few	TRBV28	CASSSLAGGQETQYF	TGTGCCAGCAGCTCTCTAGCGGGGGGACAAGAGACCCAGTACTTC
TRBD1	TRBJ2-6	once	TRBV28	CASRGKGQTYSGANVLTF	TGTGCCAGCAGGGGGAAGGGACAGACATACTCTGGGGCCAACGTCCTGACTTTC
NA	TRBJ2-1	NA	TRBV7-9	CASSLGGSYNEQFF	TGTGCCAGCAGCTTAGGAGGCTCCTACAATGAGCAGTTCTTC
TRBD1	TRBJ2-7	NA	TRBV18	CASSWDRLSYEQYF	TGTGCCAGCTCATGGGACAGACTATCCTACGAGCAGTACTTC
TRBD2	TRBJ2-3	NA	TRBV11-2	CASSSRTSGAGDTQYF	TGTGCCAGCAGCTCAAGGACTAGCGGGGCCGGGGATACGCAGTATTTT
NA	TRBJ1-6	few	TRBV4-3	CASSQDPQSGSPLHF	TGCGCCAGCAGCCAAGATCCACAGAGTGGATCACCCCTCCACTTT
TRBD1	TRBJ2-7	NA	TRBV6-1	CASTRGLGSYEQYF	TGTGCCAGCACCAGGGGGCTAGGCTCCTACGAGCAGTACTTC
NA	TRBJ2-7	few	TRBV7-9	CASSLESAYEQYF	TGTGCCAGCAGCCTGGAGAGCGCCTACGAGCAGTACTTC
TRBD2	TRBJ2-1	few	TRBV7-9	CASSLAMIGTSGAYNEQFF	TGTGCCAGCAGCTTAGCTATGATCGGGACTAGCGGAGCCTACAATGAGCAGTTCTTC
NA	TRBJ2-3	few	TRBV7-9	CASRYRPTSTDTQYF	TGTGCCAGCAGGTACAGGCCTACTAGCACAGATACGCAGTATTTT
TRBD2	TRBJ2-5	few	TRBV18	CASSPPGLAGGETQYF	TGTGCCAGCTCACCACCGGGACTAGCGGGAGGTGAGACCCAGTACTTC
NA	TRBJ2-1	NA	TRBV7-2	CASSLGAGIEQFF	TGTGCCAGCAGCTTAGGGGCGGGGATTGAGCAGTTCTTC
TRBD1	TRBJ1-5	NA	TRBV30	CAWSVGTGGQPQHF	TGTGCCTGGAGTGTAGGGACAGGGGGCCAGCCCCAGCATTTT
NA	TRBJ1-1	few	TRBV28	CASGQRWGGNTEAFF	TGTGCCAGCGGGCAACGTTGGGGGGGGAACACTGAAGCTTTCTTT
TRBD1	TRBJ2-3	NA	TRBV6-6	CASSTPGQERADTQYF	TGTGCCAGCAGTACACCAGGACAGGAGAGGGCAGATACGCAGTATTTT
NA	TRBJ2-1	few	TRBV7-2	CASSLARNEQFF	TGTGCCAGCAGCTTAGCGCGTAATGAGCAGTTCTTC
NA	TRBJ2-5	few	TRBV27	CASSPRGETQYF	TGTGCCAGCAGCCCGCGGGGCGAGACCCAGTACTTC
NA	TRBJ2-6	few	TRBV6-1	CASSDSTEANVLTF	TGTGCCAGCAGCGACTCGACAGAAGCCAACGTCCTGACTTTC
NA	TRBJ2-3	NA	TRBV19	CASSPQTVKHTDTQYF	TGTGCCAGTAGTCCGCAGACAGTCAAACACACAGATACGCAGTATTTT